This T cell receptor beta chain was identified in a study of CD8 T cells in ankylosing spondylitis. Findings and caveats of the study: A motif in TCR beta, a set of roughly 8 highly homologous variants, appeared characteristic of ankylosing spondylitis blood. Reactive arthritis synovial fluid and blood previously showed some of these motif variants. In peripheral blood, disease-linked CD8+ clones occurred at relatively low frequencies.

This clonotype has at least ten counts. Antigen: not known. The CDR3 is 15 residues long. V was cut by 6 bases and J by 2 bases, with 14 bases left in between. A quantitative 5'-RACE method, one with molecular barcodes, was used to make TCR beta libraries. MiXCR, applied by TCRdb to the 5' RACE reads, yields one record per CDR3 protein. Of about 130,000 distinct CDR3 sequences listed, roughly 6.6% are singletons. The chain links TRBV12-3 or TRBV12-4 to TRBJ2-1; D is undetermined. The TCR sequence derives from a male donor with ankylosing spondylitis or in good health (not recorded which). The sample comprised blood, either unsorted or a sorted T cell fraction (not recorded which). CDR3 DNA: TGTGCCAGCAGACTGAGCGATGAAACCTACAATGAGCAGTTCTTC. Protein sequence: CASRLSDETYNEQFF.